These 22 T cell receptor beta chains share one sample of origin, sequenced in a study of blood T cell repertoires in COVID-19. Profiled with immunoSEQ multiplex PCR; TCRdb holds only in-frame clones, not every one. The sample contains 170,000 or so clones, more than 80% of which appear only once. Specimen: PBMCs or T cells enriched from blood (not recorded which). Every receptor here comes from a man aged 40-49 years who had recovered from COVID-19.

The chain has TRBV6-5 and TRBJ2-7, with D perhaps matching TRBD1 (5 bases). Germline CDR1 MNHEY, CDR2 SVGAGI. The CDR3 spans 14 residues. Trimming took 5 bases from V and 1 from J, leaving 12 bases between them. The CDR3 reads CASSLIQGSYEQYF. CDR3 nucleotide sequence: TGTGCCAGCAGTCTAATCCAGGGATCCTACGAGCAGTACTTC.

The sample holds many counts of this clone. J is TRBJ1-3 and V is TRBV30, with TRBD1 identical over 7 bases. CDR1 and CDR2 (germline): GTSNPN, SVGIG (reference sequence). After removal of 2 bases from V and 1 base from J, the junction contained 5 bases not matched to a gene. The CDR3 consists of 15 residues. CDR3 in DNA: TGTGCCTGGAGTAGGGACAGTGGGTCTGGAAACACCATATATTTT. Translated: CAWSRDSGSGNTIYF.

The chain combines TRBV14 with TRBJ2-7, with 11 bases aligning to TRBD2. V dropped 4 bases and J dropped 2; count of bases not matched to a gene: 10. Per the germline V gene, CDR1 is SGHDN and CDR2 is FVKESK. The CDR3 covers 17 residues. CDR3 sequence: CASSRNIGTSGTYEQYF. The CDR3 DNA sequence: TGTGCCAGCAGCCGGAACATCGGGACTAGCGGCACCTACGAGCAGTACTTC.

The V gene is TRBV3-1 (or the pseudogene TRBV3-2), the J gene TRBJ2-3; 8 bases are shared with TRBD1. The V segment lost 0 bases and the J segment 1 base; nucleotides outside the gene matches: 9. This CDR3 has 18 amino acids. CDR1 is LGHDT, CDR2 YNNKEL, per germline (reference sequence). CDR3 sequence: CASSQDSPLQGGTDTQYF. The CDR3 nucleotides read TGTGCCAGCAGCCAAGACTCCCCGCTACAGGGGGGCACAGATACGCAGTATTTT.

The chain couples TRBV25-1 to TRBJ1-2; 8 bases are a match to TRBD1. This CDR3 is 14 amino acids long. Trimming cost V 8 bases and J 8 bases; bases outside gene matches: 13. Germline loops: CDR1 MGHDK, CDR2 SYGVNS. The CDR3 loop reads CASEDAGGAGGYTF. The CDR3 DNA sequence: TGTGCCAGCGAAGATGCAGGGGGCGCAGGAGGCTACACCTTC.

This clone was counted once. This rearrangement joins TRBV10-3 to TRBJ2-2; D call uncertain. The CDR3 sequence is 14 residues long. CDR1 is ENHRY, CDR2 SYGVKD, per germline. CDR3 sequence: CANANSPMIGELFF. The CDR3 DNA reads TGTGCGAACGCGAACTCTCCCATGATCGGGGAGCTGTTTTTT.

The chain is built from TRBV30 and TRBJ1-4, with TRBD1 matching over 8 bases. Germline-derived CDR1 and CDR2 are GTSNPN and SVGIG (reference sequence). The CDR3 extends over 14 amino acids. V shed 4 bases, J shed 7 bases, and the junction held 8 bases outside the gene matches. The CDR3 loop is CAWTGTGGSEKLFF. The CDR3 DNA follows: TGTGCCTGGACAGGGACAGGAGGGAGTGAAAAACTGTTTTTT.

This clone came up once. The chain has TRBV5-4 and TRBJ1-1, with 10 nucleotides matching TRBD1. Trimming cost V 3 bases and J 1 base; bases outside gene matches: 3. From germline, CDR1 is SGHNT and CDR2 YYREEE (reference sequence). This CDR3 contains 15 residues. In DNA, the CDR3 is TGTGCCAGCAGCTCGGGACAGGGGACGAACACTGAAGCTTTCTTT. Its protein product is CASSSGQGTNTEAFF.

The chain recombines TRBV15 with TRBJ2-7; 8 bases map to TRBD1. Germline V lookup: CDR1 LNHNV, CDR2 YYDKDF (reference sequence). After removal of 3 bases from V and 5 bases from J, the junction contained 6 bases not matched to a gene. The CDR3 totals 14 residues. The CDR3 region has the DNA TGTGCCACCAGCAGCCCCGGGACAGGTAACGAGCAGTACTTC. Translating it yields CATSSPGTGNEQYF.

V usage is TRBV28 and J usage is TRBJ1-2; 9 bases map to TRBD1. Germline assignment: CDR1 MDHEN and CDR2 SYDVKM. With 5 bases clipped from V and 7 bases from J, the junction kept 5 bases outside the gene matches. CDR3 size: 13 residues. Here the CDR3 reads CASSETGGSGYTF. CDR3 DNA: TGTGCCAGCAGTGAGACAGGGGGTAGTGGCTACACCTTC.

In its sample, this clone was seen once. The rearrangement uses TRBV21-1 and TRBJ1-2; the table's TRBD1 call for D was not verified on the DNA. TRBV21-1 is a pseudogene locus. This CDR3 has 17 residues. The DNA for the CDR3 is TGTGCCAGCAGCGCCGGGACAGCCAACGCCCGAGACTATGGCTACACCTTC. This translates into CASSAGTANARDYGYTF.

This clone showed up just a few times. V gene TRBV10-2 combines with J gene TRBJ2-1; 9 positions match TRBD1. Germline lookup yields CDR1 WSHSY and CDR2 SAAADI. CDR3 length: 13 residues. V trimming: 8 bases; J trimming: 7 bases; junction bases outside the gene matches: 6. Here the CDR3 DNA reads TGCGCCAGCCAGGACAGGGGTTGGAATGAGCAGTTCTTC. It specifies CASQDRGWNEQFF.

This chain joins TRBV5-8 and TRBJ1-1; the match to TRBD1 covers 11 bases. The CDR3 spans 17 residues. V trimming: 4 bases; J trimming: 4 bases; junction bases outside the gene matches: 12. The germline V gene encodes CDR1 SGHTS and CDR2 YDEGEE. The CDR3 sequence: CASSPPGQGAWGTEAFF. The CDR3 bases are TGTGCCAGCAGCCCCCCCGGACAGGGGGCTTGGGGCACTGAAGCTTTCTTT.

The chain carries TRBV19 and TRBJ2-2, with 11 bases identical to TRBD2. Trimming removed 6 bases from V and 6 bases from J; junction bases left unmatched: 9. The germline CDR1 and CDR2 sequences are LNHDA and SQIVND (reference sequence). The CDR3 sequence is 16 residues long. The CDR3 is CASSFGLAGSAGELFF. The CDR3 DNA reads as TGTGCCAGTAGCTTCGGACTAGCGGGTTCAGCCGGGGAGCTGTTTTTT.

The CDR3 loop reads CASSTLGQGLNQPQHF. The CDR3 DNA reads as TGTGCCAGCAGCACTCTAGGACAGGGGCTCAATCAGCCCCAGCATTTT. This chain links TRBV7-8 with TRBJ1-5, with 9 bases fitting TRBD1. Unmatched junction bases numbered 8, after V lost 5 bases and J lost 3 bases. CDR1 is SGHVS, CDR2 FQNEAQ, per germline. There are 16 residues in the CDR3.

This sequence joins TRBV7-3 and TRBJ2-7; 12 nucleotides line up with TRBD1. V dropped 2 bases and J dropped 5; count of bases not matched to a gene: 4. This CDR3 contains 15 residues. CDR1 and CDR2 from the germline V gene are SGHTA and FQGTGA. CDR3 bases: TGTGCCAGCAGCTTATTGGGACAGGGGGCGAACGAGCAGTACTTC. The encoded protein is CASSLLGQGANEQYF.

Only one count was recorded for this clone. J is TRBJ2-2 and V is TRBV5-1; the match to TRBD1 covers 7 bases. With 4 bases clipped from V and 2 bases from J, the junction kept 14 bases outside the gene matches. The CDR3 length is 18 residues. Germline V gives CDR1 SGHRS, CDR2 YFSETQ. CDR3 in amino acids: CASSVTGEPIYNTGELFF. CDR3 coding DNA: TGCGCCAGCAGCGTTACAGGGGAGCCAATCTATAACACCGGGGAGCTGTTTTTT.

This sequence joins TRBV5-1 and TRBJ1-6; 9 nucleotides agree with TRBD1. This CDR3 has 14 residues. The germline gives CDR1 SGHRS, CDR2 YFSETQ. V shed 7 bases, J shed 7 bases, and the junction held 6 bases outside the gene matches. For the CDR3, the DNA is TGCGCCAGCCAAGGGGACAGGGAAAATTCACCCCTCCACTTT. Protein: CASQGDRENSPLHF.

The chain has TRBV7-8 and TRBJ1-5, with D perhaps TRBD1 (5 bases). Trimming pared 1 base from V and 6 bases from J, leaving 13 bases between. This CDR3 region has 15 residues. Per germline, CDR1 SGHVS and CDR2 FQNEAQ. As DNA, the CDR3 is TGTGCCAGCAGCTTAGGGGGGGGGAGTCGTCAGCCCCAGCATTTT. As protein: CASSLGGGSRQPQHF.

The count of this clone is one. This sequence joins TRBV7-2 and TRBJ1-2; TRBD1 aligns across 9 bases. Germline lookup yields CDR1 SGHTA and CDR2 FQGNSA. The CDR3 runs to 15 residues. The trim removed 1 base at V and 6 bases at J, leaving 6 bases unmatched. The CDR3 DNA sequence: TGTGCCAGCAGCTTAGACCCTACAGGGGGCCATGGCTACACCTTC. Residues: CASSLDPTGGHGYTF.

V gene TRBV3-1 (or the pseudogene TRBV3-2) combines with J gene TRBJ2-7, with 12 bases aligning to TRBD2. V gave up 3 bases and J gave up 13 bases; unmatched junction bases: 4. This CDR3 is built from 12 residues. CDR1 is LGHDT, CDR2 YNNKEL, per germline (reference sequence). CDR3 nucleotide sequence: TGTGCCAGCAGCCACTCTAGCGGGGGGGAATACTTC. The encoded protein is CASSHSSGGEYF.

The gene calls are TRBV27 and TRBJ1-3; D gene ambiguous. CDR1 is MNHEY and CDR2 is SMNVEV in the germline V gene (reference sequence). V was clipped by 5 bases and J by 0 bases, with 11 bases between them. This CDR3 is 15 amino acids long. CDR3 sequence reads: CASSPGSFSGNTIYF. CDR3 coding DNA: TGTGCCAGCAGTCCCGGTTCCTTCTCTGGAAACACCATATATTTT.